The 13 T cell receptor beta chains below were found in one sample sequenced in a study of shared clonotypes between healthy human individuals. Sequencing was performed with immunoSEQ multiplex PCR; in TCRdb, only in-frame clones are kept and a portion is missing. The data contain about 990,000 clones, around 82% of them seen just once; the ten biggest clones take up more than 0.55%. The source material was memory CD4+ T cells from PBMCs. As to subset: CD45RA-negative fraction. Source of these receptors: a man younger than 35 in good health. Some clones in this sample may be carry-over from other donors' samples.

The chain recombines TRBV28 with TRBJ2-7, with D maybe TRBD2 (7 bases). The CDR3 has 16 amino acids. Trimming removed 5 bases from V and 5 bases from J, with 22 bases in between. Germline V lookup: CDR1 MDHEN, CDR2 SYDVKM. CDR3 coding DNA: TGTGCCAGCAGTCCCGACGTTGGACGGGGGGCCAACGAGCAGTACTTC. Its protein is CASSPDVGRGANEQYF.

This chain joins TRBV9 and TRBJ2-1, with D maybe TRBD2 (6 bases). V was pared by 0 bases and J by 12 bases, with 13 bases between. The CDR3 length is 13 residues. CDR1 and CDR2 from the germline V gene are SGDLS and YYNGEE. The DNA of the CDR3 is TGTGCCAGCAGCGTAGTGGAGGGATCGGTGCAGTTCTTC. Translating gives CASSVVEGSVQFF.

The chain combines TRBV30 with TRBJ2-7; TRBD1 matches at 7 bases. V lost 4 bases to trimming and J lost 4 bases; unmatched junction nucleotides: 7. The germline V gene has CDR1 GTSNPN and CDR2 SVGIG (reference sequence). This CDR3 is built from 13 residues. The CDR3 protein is CAWTKGARYEQYF. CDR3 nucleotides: TGTGCCTGGACGAAGGGGGCGAGATACGAGCAGTACTTC.

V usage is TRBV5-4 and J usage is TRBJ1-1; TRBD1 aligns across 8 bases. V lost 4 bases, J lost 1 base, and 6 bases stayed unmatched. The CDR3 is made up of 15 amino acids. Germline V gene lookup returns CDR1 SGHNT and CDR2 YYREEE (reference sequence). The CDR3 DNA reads TGTGCCAGCAGCGCCGGACAGGGTTCGAACACTGAAGCTTTCTTT. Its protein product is CASSAGQGSNTEAFF.

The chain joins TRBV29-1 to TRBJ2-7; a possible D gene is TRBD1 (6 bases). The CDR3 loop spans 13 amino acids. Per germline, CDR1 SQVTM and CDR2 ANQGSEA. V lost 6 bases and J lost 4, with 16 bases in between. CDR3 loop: CSVARTGSYEQYF. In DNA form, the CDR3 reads TGCAGCGTAGCAAGAACAGGGTCGTACGAGCAGTACTTC.

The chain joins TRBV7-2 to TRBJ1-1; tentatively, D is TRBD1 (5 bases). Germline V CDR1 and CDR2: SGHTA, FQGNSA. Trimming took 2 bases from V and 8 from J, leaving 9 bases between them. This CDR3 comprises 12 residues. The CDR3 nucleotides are TGTGCCAGCAGCTTACACGGGGGGGAAGCTTTCTTT. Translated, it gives CASSLHGGEAFF.

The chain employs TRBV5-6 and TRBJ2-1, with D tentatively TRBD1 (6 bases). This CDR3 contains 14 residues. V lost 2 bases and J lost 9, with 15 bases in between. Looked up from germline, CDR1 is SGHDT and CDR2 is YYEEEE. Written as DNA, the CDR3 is TGTGCCAGCAGCTTTGGTGTCAGGGGTGGTGAGCAGTTCTTC. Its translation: CASSFGVRGGEQFF.

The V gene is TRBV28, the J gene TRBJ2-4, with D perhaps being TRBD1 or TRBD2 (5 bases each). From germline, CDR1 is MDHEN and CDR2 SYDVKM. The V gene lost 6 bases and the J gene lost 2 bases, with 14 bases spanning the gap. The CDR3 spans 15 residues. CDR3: CASSPVGTSKNIQYF. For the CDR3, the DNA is TGTGCCAGCAGCCCCGTGGGGACCTCCAAAAACATTCAGTACTTC.

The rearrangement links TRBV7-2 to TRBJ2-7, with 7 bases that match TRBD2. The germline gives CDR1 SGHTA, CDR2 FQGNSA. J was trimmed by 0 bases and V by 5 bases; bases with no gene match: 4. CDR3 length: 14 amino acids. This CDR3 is CASSAGRSSYEQYF. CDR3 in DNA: TGTGCCAGCAGCGCCGGGAGGAGCTCCTACGAGCAGTACTTC.

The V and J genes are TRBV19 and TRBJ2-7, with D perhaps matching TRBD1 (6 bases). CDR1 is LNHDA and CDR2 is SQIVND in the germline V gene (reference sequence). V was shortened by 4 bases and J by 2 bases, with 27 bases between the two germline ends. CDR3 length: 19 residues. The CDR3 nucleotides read TGTGCCAGTAGTACCAGGGGCCGGATCTTTGGACCTCAAGCCTACGAGCAGTACTTC. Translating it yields CASSTRGRIFGPQAYEQYF.

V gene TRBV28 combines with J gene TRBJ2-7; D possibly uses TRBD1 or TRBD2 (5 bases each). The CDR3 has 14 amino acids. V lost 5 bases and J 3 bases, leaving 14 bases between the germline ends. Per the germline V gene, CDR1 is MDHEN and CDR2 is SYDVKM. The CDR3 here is CASSVRGRSYEQYF. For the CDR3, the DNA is TGTGCCAGCAGTGTGAGGGGAAGAAGCTACGAGCAGTACTTC.

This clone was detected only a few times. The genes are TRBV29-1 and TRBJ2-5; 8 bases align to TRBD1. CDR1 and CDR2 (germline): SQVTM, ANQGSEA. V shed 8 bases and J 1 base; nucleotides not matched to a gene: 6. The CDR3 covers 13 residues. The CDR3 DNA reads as TGCAGCATAGACAGGGGCCCCCAAGAGACCCAGTACTTC. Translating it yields CSIDRGPQETQYF.

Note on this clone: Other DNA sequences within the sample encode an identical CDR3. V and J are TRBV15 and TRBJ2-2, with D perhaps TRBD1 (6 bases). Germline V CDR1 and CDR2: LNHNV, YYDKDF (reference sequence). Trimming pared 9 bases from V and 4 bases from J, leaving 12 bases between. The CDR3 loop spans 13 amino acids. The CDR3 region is CATSRGGTGELFF. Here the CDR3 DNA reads TGTGCCACTTCAAGAGGGGGCACCGGGGAGCTGTTTTTT.